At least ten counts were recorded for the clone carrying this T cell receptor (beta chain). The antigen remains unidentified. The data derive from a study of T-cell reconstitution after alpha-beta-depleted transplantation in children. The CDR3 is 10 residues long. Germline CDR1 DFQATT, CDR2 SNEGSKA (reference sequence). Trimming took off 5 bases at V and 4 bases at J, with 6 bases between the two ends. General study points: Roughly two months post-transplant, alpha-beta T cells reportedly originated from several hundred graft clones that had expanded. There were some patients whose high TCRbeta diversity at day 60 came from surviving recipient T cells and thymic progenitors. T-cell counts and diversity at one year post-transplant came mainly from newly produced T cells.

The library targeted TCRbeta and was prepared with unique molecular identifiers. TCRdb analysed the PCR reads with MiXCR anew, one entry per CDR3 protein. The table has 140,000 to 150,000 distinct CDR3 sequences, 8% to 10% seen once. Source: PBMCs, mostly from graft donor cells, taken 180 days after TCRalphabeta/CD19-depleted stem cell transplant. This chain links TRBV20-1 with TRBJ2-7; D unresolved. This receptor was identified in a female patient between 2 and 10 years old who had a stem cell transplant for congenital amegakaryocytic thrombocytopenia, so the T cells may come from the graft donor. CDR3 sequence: CSAWSYEQYF. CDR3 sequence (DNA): TGCAGTGCTTGGTCTTACGAGCAGTACTTC.